The present entry profiles one T cell receptor beta chain with its context. The CDR3 runs to 17 residues. With V trimmed by 1 base and J by 3 bases, 0 bases remained unmatched. Germline V gene lookup returns CDR1 LGHNA and CDR2 YNFKEQ. These data belong to a study of blood T cell repertoires in COVID-19. Using immunoSEQ multiplex PCR, the repertoire was profiled, and TCRdb retains in-frame clones only, with some absent. The table records 290,000 or so clones, 65% to 90% of them present only once. J is TRBJ2-2 and V is TRBV4-2; 15 bases fit TRBD2. This sequence originates from a man aged 45-60 years with active or convalescent COVID-19. The sequencing input was peripheral blood. CDR3 sequence: CASSQGTSGRDTGELFF. CDR3 coding DNA: TGTGCCAGCAGCCAAGGGACTAGCGGGAGGGACACCGGGGAGCTGTTTTTT.